This TCR beta chain was retrieved from a study of blood T cell repertoires in COVID-19. Authors' analysis steps: Researchers report that nucleated cell counts were estimated from reference gene primer amplification. Clones were sequenced by immunoSEQ multiplex PCR, and TCRdb holds only the in-frame ones, with some missing. V, J and clone size were drawn from that table, and D and trimming were deduced from the DNA. The sample includes some 250,000 clones, around 93% of them seen just once. Clinical history reported by participants formed the basis on which cohorts were assigned. To note about this clone: The identical CDR3 is also encoded by other nucleotide sequences in the sample.

The ends were cut back, 8 bases at V and 5 bases at J, with 10 bases in the middle. This CDR3 has 11 residues. The material sequenced was PBMCs or T cells enriched from blood (not recorded which). The TCR sequence derives from a human donor in a cohort exposed to, infected with or recovered from COVID-19 (not recorded which). The donor label of this sample is uncertain. The V gene is TRBV12-3 or TRBV12-4, the J gene TRBJ2-7; D is unclear. The CDR3 here is CASSRADEQYF. The CDR3 nucleotides are TGTGCCAGCTCCCGCGCTGACGAGCAGTACTTC.